Shown below are 12 T cell receptor beta chains from a single sample sequenced in a study of chemoradiotherapy in HPV16-positive cancers. Here immunoSEQ multiplex PCR was the method, and the copy in TCRdb shows in-frame clones only, minus some. This table holds about 7,000 clones, about 75% found once. This sample was obtained from a patient who underwent chemoradiotherapy. These TCRs come from a human donor with HPV-associated anogenital cancer.

CDR3 protein: CASSYSTSNQPQHF. As DNA, the CDR3 is TGTGCCAGCAGTTACTCTACCAGTAATCAGCCCCAGCATTTT. The chain is built from TRBV6-5 and TRBJ1-5; D ambiguous. The CDR3 covers 14 residues. Between the trimmed V and J ends, which lost 0 bases and 4 bases, there was a span of 7 bases. Germline V gene data show CDR1 as MNHEY and CDR2 as SVGAGI.

V is TRBV28 and J is TRBJ2-2, with D maybe TRBD2 (6 bases). CDR1 and CDR2 from the germline V gene are MDHEN and SYDVKM. Trimming shortened V by 6 bases and J by 7 bases, and 9 bases separated the two germline ends. This CDR3 comprises 12 residues. Here the CDR3 reads CASRNGGGELFF. The CDR3, as DNA: TGTGCCAGCAGAAACGGGGGCGGGGAGCTGTTTTTT. The full variable domain, rest sourced from reference TRBV28 and TRBJ2-2, is DVKVTQSSRYLVKRTGEKVFLECVQDMDHENMFWYRQDPGLGLRLIYFSYDVKMKEKGDIPEGYSVSREKKERFSLILESASTNQTSMYLCASRNGGGELFFGEGSRLTVL.

In this sample, this clone turned up a few times. The chain couples TRBV28 to TRBJ2-7; perhaps TRBD1 as D (6 bases). Germline V gives CDR1 MDHEN, CDR2 SYDVKM. Trimming left V 6 bases short and J 0 bases short, with 9 bases between. This CDR3 region has 13 residues. CDR3 in amino acids: CASRRGGSYEQYF. The CDR3 DNA sequence: TGTGCCAGCAGGCGAGGGGGCTCCTACGAGCAGTACTTC. Full variable domain (outside the CDR3, taken from reference TRBV28 and TRBJ2-7): DVKVTQSSRYLVKRTGEKVFLECVQDMDHENMFWYRQDPGLGLRLIYFSYDVKMKEKGDIPEGYSVSREKKERFSLILESASTNQTSMYLCASRRGGSYEQYFGPGTRLTVT.

The chain has TRBV7-2 and TRBJ1-4, with D possibly TRBD1 on 5 matching bases. This CDR3 has 15 amino acids. The V end lost 5 bases, the J end lost 8 bases, and 18 bases lay between the germline ends. Germline assignment: CDR1 SGHTA and CDR2 FQGNSA. The CDR3 loop reads CASSERAGVGEKLFF. The CDR3 DNA reads as TGTGCCAGCAGCGAGCGCGCGGGGGTAGGGGAAAAACTGTTTTTT.

The chain uses TRBV18 and TRBJ2-6; D not certain. The CDR3 length is 15 residues. Trimming pared 2 bases from V and 1 base from J, leaving 6 bases between. Germline values: CDR1 KGHSH, CDR2 LQKENI. The CDR3 DNA is TGTGCCAGCTCACCATGGCGATCTGGGGCCAACGTCCTGACTTTC. Amino acid sequence: CASSPWRSGANVLTF. Full variable domain (outside the CDR3, taken from reference TRBV18 and TRBJ2-6): NAGVMQNPRHLVRRRGQEARLRCSPMKGHSHVYWYRQLPEEGLKFMVYLQKENIIDESGMPKERFSAEFPKEGPSILRIQQVVRGDSAAYFCASSPWRSGANVLTFGAGSRLTVL.

The V and J genes are TRBV28 and TRBJ1-2; 8 nucleotides agree with TRBD1. The junction had 10 bases not matched to a gene; V was cut back by 0 bases and J by 7 bases. The CDR3 covers 16 residues. Germline-derived CDR1 and CDR2 are MDHEN and SYDVKM. The CDR3 reads CASSLWQGATASGYTF. In DNA, the CDR3 is TGTGCCAGCAGTTTATGGCAGGGGGCGACGGCGTCTGGCTACACCTTC.

A single count supports this clone. This chain joins TRBV19 and TRBJ2-2, with a possible D match to TRBD2 (5 bases). Germline-derived CDR1 and CDR2 are LNHDA and SQIVND (reference sequence). The CDR3 runs to 14 residues. V lost 7 bases, J lost 4 bases, and 13 bases lay in between. CDR3 sequence reads: CASMERKGTGELFF. CDR3 sequence (DNA): TGTGCCAGTATGGAGCGGAAGGGCACCGGGGAGCTGTTTTTT.

The chain combines TRBV6-5 with TRBJ1-5, with D tentatively TRBD1 (6 bases). V gave up 6 bases and J gave up 0 bases, with 9 bases separating them. This CDR3 contains 14 residues. Looked up from germline, CDR1 is MNHEY and CDR2 is SVGAGI. In DNA, the CDR3 is TGTGCCAGCAGACAGGGAGGTAGCAATCAGCCCCAGCATTTT. Protein sequence: CASRQGGSNQPQHF.

The chain joins TRBV30 to TRBJ1-1; the match to TRBD1 covers 7 bases. CDR1 and CDR2 (germline): GTSNPN, SVGIG (reference sequence). The J segment lost 7 bases and the V segment lost 0 bases, leaving 5 bases of the junction unmatched. This CDR3 has 13 residues. DNA of the CDR3: TGTGCCTGGAGTGTCATGACAGGGAGTGAAGCTTTCTTT. Amino acid sequence: CAWSVMTGSEAFF.

The chain uses TRBV12-2 and TRBJ1-2. TRBV12-2 is a listed pseudogene. CDR3 size: 13 residues. The CDR3 sequence: CASRLKGSNGYTF. CDR3 sequence (DNA): TGTGCAAGTCGCTTAAAAGGATCTAATGGCTACACCTTC.

This clone was recorded only once. The chain couples TRBV7-9 to TRBJ2-2; unclear D gene. The V end was cut by 6 bases, the J end by 1 base, with 12 bases between. CDR3 length equals 15 residues. Germline V gene lookup returns CDR1 SEHNR and CDR2 FQNEAQ (reference sequence). Here the CDR3 reads CASRRSDLNTGELFF. DNA of the CDR3: TGTGCCAGCAGGCGGAGCGACTTGAACACCGGGGAGCTGTTTTTT.

The chain employs TRBV11-3 and TRBJ2-3; 10 bases match TRBD2. J was trimmed by 2 bases and V by 5 bases; bases with no gene match: 10. The germline V gene encodes CDR1 SGHNT and CDR2 YENEEA. This CDR3 contains 17 residues. CDR3 sequence reads: CASSRGGLADNTDTQYF. For the CDR3, the DNA is TGTGCCAGCAGCCGAGGCGGACTAGCGGATAACACAGATACGCAGTATTTT.